The TCR beta chain described here comes from a study of T cell changes during pregnancy in multiple sclerosis (dated by TCRdb to the late 2010s). In the study overall: In women with multiple sclerosis, the researchers looked at how the T cell repertoire shifted as pregnancy progressed.

The library was prepared using the immunoSEQ multiplex PCR assay. Drawn from immuneACCESS, this table holds only the in-frame rearrangements with V and J called that TCRdb kept. Clones are partly lost; checked studies trace under half to an unresolved V gene and leave the rest unexplained. For this sample the table gives about 60,000 clones, of which 91% were detected only once. The top ten clonotypes cover roughly 0.76% of the sample. The germline V gene (reference sequence) specifies MNHEY as CDR1 and SMNVEV as CDR2. Counted from cysteine to phenylalanine, this CDR3 has 14 amino acids. The read is trimmed to its CDR3 DNA, 42 bases read in frame from base 1. The sample holds one count of this clone. The antigen this receptor binds is unknown. Base qualities were left out, and no much larger clone turns up one base away.

This TCR derives from a female donor with multiple sclerosis, enrolled in a pregnancy study. Sequencing was performed on CD4+ T cells from peripheral blood mononuclear cells, taken in the first trimester of pregnancy. The sequence joins TRBV27 to TRBJ2-5; 8 junctional bases match TRBD1. The J call may be mistaken, given a closer DNA end match to TRBJ2-7. The DNA sequence is as follows: TGTGCCAGCAGTGTCGATGACAGGGGCTACGAGCAGTACTTC. This is translated as CASSVDDRGYEQYF.